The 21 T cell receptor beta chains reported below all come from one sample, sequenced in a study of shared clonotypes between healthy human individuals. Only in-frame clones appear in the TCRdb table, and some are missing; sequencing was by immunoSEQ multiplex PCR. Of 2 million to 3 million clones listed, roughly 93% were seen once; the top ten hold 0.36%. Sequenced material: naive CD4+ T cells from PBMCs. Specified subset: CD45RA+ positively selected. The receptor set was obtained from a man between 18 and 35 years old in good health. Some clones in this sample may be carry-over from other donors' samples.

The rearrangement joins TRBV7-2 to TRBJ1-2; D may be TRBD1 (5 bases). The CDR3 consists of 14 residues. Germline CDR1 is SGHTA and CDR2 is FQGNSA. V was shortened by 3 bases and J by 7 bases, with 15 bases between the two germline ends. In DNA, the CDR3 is TGTGCCAGCAGCTTTTTACAGGAGGCGAGTGGCTACACCTTC. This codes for CASSFLQEASGYTF.

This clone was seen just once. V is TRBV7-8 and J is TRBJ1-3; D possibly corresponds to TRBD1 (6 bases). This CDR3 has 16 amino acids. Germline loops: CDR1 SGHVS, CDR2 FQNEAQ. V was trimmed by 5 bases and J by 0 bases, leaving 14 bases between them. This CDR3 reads CASSVHRVPSGNTIYF. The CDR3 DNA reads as TGTGCCAGCAGCGTTCACAGGGTGCCCTCTGGAAACACCATATATTTT.

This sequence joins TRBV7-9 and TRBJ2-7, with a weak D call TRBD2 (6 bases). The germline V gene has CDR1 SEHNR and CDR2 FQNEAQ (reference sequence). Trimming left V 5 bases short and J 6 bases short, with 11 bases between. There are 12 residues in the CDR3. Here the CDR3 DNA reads TGTGCCAGCAGCCCTCAGACTAGCGAGCAGTACTTC. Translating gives CASSPQTSEQYF.

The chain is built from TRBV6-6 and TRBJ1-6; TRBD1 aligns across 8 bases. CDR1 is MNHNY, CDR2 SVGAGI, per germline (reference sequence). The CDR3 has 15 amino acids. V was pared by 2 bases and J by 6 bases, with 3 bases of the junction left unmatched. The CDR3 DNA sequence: TGTGCCAGCAGTTACGGGACAGGAGTTAATTCACCCCTCCACTTT. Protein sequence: CASSYGTGVNSPLHF.

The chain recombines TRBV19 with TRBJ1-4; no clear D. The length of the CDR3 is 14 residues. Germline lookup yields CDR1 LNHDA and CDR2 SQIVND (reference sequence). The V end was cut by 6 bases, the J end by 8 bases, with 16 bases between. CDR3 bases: TGTGCCAGTAGGGCCCCTCAAAAAGGCGAAAAACTGTTTTTT. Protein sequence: CASRAPQKGEKLFF.

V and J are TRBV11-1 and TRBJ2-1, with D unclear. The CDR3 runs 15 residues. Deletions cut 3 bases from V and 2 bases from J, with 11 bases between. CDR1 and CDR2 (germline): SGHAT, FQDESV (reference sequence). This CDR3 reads CASSFRLTPYNEQFF. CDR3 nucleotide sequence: TGTGCCAGCAGCTTTCGGCTAACACCCTACAATGAGCAGTTCTTC.

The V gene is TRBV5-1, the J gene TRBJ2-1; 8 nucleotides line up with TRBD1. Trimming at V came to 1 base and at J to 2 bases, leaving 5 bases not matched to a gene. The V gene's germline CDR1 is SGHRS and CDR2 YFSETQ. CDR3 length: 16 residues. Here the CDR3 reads CASSLLGTGAYNEQFF. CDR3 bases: TGCGCCAGCAGCTTGCTCGGGACAGGAGCCTACAATGAGCAGTTCTTC. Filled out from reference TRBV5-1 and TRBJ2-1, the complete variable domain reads KAGVTQTPRYLIKTRGQQVTLSCSPISGHRSVSWYQQTPGQGLQFLFEYFSETQRNKGNFPGRFSGRQFSNSRSEMNVSTLELGDSALYLCASSLLGTGAYNEQFFGPGTRLTVL.

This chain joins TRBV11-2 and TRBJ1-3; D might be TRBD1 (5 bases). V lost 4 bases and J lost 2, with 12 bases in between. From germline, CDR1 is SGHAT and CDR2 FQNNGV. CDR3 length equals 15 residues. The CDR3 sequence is CASSYRWGAGNTIYF. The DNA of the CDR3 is TGTGCCAGCAGCTACCGGTGGGGGGCTGGAAACACCATATATTTT.

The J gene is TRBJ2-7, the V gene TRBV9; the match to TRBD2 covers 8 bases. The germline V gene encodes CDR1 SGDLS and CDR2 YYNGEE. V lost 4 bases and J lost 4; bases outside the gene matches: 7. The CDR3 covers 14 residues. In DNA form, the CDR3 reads TGTGCCAGCAGCCCCGGGAGGGGAGGATACGAGCAGTACTTC. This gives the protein CASSPGRGGYEQYF.

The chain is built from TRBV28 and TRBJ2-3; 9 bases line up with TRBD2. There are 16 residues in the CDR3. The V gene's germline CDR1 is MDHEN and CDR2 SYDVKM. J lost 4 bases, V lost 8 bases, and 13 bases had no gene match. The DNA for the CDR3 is TGTGCCAGCGGAGAAATAGCGGGAGAGATGGCAGATACGCAGTATTTT. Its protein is CASGEIAGEMADTQYF.

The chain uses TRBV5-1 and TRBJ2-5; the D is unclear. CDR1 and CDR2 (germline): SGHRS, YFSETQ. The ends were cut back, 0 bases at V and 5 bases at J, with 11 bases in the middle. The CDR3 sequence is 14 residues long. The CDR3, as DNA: TGCGCCAGCAGCTTGGCGACGAGATGGGAGACCCAGTACTTC. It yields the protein CASSLATRWETQYF.

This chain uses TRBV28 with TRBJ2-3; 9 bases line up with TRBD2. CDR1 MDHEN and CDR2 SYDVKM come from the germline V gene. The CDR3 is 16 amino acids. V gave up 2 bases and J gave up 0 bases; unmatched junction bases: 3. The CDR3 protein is CASSLTSGPSTDTQYF. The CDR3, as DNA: TGTGCCAGCAGTTTAACTAGCGGGCCGAGCACAGATACGCAGTATTTT.

The CDR3 nucleotides are TGCAGCGTTGGGGCAGCCCGCTTCGAGACCCAGTACTTC. It yields the protein CSVGAARFETQYF. The J gene is TRBJ2-5, the V gene TRBV29-1; D remains unclear. V was trimmed by 4 bases and J by 5 bases, leaving 14 bases between them. In germline, CDR1 is SQVTM, CDR2 ANQGSEA. The CDR3 consists of 13 residues.

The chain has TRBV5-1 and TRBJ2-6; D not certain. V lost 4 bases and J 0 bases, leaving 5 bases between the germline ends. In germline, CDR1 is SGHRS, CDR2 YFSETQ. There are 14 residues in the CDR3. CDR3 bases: TGCGCCAGCAGCCAGAGCTCTGGGGCCAACGTCCTGACTTTC. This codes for CASSQSSGANVLTF.

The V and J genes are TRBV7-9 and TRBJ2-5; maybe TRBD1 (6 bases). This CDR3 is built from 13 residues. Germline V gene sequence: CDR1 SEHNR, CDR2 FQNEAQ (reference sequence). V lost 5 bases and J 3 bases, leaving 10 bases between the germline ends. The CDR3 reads CASSQGGKETQYF. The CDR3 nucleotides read TGTGCCAGCAGCCAAGGGGGAAAAGAGACCCAGTACTTC.

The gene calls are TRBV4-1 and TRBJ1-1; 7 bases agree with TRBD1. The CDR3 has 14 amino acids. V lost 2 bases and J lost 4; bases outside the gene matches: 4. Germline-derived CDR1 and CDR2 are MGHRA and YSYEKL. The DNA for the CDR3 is TGCGCCAGCAGCCAATTCCAGGGGGGCACTGAAGCTTTCTTT. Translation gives CASSQFQGGTEAFF.

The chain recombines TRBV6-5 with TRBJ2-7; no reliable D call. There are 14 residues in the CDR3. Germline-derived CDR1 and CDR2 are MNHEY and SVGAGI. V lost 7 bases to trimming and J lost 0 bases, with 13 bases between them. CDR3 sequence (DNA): TGTGCCAGCAATGAGGCAGCCAACTCCTACGAGCAGTACTTC. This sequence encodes CASNEAANSYEQYF.

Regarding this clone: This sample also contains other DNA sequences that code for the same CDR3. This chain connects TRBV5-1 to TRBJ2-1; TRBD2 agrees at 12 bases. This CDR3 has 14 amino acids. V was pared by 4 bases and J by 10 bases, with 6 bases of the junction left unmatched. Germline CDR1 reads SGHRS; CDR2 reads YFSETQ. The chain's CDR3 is CASSLRLAGVEQFF. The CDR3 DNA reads TGCGCCAGCAGCCTTCGACTAGCGGGAGTCGAGCAGTTCTTC.

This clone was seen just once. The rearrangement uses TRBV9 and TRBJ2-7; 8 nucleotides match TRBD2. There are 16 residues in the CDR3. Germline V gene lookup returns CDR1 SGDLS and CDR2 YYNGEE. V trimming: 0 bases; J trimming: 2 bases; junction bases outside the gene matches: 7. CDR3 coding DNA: TGTGCCAGCAGCGTAGGGGGAGCGGGAGTTCCCTACGAGCAGTACTTC. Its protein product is CASSVGGAGVPYEQYF.

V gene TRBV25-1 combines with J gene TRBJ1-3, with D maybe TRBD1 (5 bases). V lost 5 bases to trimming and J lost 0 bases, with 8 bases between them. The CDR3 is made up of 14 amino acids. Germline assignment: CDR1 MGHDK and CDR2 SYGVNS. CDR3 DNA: TGTGCCAGCAGTCTGGGGGGCTCTGGAAACACCATATATTTT. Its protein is CASSLGGSGNTIYF.

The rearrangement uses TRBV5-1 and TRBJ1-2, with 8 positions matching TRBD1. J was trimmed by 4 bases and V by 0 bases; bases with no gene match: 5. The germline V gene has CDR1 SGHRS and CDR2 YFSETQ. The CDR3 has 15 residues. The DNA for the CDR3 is TGCGCCAGCAGCTTGGGACAGGGGTCGTCCTATGGCTACACCTTC. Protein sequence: CASSLGQGSSYGYTF.